What follows describes a single TCR beta chain. Its matching antigen is unknown. This specimen belongs to a study of vaccination and CD4 T cells after COVID-19. Study-wide background: According to the study, participants were given two doses of BNT162b2 or mRNA-1273 vaccine. Median time from second vaccine dose to sampling was roughly 76 days (14 to 241). Broader study findings: Rising from roughly 21 to 40, the median of SARS-CoV-2-reactive clonotypes did not change significantly.

This CDR3 has 12 amino acids. The germline V gene encodes CDR1 DFQATT and CDR2 SNEGSKA (reference sequence). Once obtained from cultured CD4+ T cells, the DNA was sequenced using the Oncomine TCR Beta short-read assay. Using its own MiXCR run on the PCR reads, TCRdb lists one record per CDR3 protein. The sample contains 7,000 to 8,500 distinct CDR3 sequences, 66% of which appear only once. The treatment denotes: approximately 9-day PBMC culture with coronavirus spike peptide pools or control peptides (ViraFEST assay). For ViraFEST, peptide pools expanded antigen-specific T cells, after which the TCRs were sequenced.

This TCR came from a human donor who had recovered from COVID-19. The chain carries TRBV20-1 and TRBJ2-2, with 8 bases aligning to TRBD1. Specimen: CD4+ T cells from blood, cultured in vitro. This CDR3 reads CSAETGAGELFF. DNA of the CDR3: TGCAGCGCTGAGACAGGGGCCGGGGAGCTGTTTTTT.